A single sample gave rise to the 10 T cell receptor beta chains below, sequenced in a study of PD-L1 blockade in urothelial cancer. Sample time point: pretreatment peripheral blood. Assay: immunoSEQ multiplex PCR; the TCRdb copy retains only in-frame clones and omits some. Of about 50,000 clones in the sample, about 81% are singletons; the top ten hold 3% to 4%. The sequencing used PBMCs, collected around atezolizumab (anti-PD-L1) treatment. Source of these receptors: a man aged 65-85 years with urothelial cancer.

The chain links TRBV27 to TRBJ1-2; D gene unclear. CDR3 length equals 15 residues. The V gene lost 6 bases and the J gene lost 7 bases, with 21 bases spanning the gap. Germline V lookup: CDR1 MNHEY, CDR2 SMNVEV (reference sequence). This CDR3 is CASRTGMGSWGGYTF. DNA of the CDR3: TGTGCCAGCAGGACGGGGATGGGGAGTTGGGGTGGCTACACCTTC.

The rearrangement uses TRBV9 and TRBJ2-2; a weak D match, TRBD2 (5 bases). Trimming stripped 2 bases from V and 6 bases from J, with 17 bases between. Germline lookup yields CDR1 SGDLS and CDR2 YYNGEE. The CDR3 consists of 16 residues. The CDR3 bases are TGTGCCAGCAGCGTCCTCAGGAACGAGGGCCCCGGGGAGCTGTTTTTT. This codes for CASSVLRNEGPGELFF.

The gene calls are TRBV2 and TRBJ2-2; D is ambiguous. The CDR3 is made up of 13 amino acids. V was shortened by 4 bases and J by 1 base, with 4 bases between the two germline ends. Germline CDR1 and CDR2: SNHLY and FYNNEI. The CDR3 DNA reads TGTGCCAGCAGTGTAGTGAACACCGGGGAGCTGTTTTTT. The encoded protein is CASSVVNTGELFF. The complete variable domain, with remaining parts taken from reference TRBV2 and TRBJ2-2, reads EPEVTQTPSHQVTQMGQEVILRCVPISNHLYFYWYRQILGQKVEFLVSFYNNEISEKSEIFDDQFSVERPDGSNFTLKIRSTKLEDSAMYFCASSVVNTGELFFGEGSRLTVL.

CDR3: CASSSPKSEAFF. The CDR3 bases are TGTGCCAGCAGCTCTCCTAAGTCTGAAGCTTTCTTT. The chain has TRBV7-2 and TRBJ1-1; D ambiguous. V was cut by 4 bases and J by 6 bases, with 9 bases left in between. The CDR3 is 12 amino acids. CDR1 and CDR2 from the germline V gene are SGHTA and FQGNSA.

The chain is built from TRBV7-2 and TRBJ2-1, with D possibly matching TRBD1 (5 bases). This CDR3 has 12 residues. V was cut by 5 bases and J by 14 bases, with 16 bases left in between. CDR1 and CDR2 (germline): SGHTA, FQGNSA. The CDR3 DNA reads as TGTGCCAGCAGCCCCGGCAGGGTATCCAAGTTCTTC. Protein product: CASSPGRVSKFF.

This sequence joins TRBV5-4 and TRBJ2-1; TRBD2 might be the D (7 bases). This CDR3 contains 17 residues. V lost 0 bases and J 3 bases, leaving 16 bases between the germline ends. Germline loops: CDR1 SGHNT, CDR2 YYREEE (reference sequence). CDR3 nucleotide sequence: TGTGCCAGCAGCTTGGCAGGGGCGGGAGTTCTCTACAATGAGCAGTTCTTC. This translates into CASSLAGAGVLYNEQFF.

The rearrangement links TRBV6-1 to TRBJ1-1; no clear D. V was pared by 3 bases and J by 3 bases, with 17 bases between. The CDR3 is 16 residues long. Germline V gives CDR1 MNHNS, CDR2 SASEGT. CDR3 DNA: TGTGCCAGCAGTGAGGGCTCGGCAGAGTGGGACACTGAAGCTTTCTTT. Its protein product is CASSEGSAEWDTEAFF.

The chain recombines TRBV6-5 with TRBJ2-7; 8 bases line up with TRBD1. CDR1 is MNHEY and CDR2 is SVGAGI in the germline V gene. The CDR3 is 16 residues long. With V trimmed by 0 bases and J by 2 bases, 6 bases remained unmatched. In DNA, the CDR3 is TGTGCCAGCAGTTACTCGACAGGGGTCGGGCCCTACGAGCAGTACTTC. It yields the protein CASSYSTGVGPYEQYF.

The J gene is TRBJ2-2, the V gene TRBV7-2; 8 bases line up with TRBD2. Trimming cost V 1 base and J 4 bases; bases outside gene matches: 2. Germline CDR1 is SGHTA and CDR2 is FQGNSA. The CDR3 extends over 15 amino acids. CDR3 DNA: TGTGCCAGCAGCTTAGTACGGGGGGGCACCGGGGAGCTGTTTTTT. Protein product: CASSLVRGGTGELFF.

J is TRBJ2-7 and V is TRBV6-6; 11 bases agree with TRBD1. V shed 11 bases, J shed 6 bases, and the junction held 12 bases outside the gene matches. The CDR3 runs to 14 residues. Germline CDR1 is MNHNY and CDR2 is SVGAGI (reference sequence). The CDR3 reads CAVRPGQGVSEQYF. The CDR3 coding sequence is TGTGCCGTTCGACCGGGACAGGGGGTCAGCGAGCAGTACTTC.